This T cell receptor beta chain is drawn from a study of cytomegalovirus exposure and HLA in healthy donors. About the study: Across almost 400 genotyped donors, about 80% landed in the Caucasian-associated ancestry cluster.

Study-wide results and caveats: In presence/absence analyses, roughly uniform sequencing depth across donors was assumed. Later, an analysis found that common viral pathogens appeared to be linked with several of the most significant clusters. The authors confirmed in vitro that three CMV-associated chains were specific for CMV antigens.

V was trimmed by 2 bases and J by 3 bases, leaving 7 bases between them. Germline-derived CDR1 and CDR2 are MNHNY and SVGAGI (reference sequence). This CDR3 has 13 amino acids. Use of 60 Vbeta and 13 Jbeta primers characterized the PCR. TCRdb's copy holds only in-frame clones and misses some; the assay was immunoSEQ multiplex PCR. The repertoire table contains around 130,000 clones. As regards this clone: The target antigen is unknown.

The chain links TRBV6-6 to TRBJ1-1, with a tentative D call TRBD1 (6 bases). This sequence was found in a woman aged 55-69 years in good health and CMV-seronegative. The sequenced sample consisted of PBMCs. The CDR3 spells CASSYRTDTEAFF. In DNA form, the CDR3 reads TGTGCCAGCAGTTACAGGACAGACACTGAAGCTTTCTTT.